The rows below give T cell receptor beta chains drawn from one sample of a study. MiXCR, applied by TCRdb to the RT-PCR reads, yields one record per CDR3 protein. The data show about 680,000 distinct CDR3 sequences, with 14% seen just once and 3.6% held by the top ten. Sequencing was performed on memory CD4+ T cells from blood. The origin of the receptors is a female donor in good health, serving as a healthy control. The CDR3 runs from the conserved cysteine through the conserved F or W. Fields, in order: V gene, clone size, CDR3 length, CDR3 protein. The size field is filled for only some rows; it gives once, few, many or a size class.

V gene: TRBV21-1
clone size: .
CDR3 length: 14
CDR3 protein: CASSQRGGQETQYF

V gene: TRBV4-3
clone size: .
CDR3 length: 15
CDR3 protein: CASSQDLGVGQPQHF

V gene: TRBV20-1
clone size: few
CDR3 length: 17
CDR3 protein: CSARDPRGGHSNQPQHF

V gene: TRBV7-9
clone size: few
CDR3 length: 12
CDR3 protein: CASRLYGETQYF

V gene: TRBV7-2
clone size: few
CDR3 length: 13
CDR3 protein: CASSFPPNYGYTF

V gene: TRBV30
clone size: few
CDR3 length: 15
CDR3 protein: CAWSHLAGDLNEQFF

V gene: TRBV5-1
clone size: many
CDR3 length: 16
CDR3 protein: CASSLGDTTSLGEQYF

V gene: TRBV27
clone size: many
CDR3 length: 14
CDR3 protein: CASSLNDRAYEQYF

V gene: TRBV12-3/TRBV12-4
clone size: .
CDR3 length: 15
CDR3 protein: CASSLQTVPTDTQYF

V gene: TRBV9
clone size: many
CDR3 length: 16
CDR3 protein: CASSVGPSGLSYEQYF

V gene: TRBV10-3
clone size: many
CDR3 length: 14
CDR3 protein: CAISGGTVTYEQYF

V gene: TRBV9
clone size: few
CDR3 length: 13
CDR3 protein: CASSDPSGNTIYF

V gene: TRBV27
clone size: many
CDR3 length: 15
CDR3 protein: CASMRFGTLDQPQHF

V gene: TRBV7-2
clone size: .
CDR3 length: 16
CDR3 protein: CASSSGTSGRRDEQFF

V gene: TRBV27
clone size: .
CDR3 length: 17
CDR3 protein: CASRPHYRVSSYNEQFF

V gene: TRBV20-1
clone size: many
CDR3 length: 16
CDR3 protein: CSAHLTGAGATETQYF

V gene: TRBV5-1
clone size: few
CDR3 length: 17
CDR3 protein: CASSLAGRVAGTDTQYF

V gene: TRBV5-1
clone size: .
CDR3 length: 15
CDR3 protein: CASTRVGGADTEAFF

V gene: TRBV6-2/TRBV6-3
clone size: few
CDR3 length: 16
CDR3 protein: CASKGPRQGRGDTQYF

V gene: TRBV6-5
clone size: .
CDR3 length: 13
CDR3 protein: CASGDRGNYGYTF

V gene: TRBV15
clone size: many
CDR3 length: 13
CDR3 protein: CATSRDQGFEAFF

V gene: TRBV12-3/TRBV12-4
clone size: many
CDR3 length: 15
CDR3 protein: CASNTQGTGVGEQYF

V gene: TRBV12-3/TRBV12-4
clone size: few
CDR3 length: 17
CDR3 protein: CASSLWGRGVANYGYTF

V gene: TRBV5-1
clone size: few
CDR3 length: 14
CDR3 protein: CASSSQLGAEELFF

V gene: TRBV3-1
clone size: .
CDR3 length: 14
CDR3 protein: CASSRTLGDYGYTF

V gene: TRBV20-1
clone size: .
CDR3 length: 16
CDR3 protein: CSARPWGLLAKNIQYF

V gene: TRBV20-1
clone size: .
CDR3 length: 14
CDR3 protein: CRAGGASGTYEQYF

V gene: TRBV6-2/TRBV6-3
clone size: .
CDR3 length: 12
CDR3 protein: CASRLRNTEAFF

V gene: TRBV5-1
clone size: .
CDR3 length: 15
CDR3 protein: CASSLNDHSNQPQHF

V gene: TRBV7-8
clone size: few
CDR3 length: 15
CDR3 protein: CASSRGGGSDQPQHF

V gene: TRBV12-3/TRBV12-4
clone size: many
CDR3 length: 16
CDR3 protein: CASKRTMAGRGTEAFF

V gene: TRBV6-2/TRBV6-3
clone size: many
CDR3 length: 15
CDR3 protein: CASSYMGQGMGEQYF

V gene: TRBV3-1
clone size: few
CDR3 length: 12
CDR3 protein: CASSQVRYEQYF

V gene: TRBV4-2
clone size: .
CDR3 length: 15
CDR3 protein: CASSQEKSGRNEQFF

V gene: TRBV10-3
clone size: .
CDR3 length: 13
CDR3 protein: CAIRLAGHGELFF

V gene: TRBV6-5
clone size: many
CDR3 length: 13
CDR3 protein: CASSRTGSNEQYF

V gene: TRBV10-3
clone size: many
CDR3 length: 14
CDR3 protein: CAISGLGSSYEQYF

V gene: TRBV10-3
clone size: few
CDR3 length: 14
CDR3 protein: CAISEASGSYEQFF

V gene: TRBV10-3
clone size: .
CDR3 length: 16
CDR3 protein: CAISVSAGTGFSPLHF

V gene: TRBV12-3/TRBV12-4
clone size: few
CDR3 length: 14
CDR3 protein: CASRPGLRTGELFF

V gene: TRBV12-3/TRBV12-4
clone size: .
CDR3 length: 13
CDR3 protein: CASTTGTYFGYTF

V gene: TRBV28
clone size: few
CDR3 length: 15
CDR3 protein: CASTGGGPPNYGYTF

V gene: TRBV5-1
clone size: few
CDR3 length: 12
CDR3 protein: CASSFDRAPYTF

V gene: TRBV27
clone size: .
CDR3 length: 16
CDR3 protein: CASSLQTGAARSPLHF

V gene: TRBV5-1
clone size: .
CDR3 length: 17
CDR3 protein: CASSLPPGLAGEHEQYF

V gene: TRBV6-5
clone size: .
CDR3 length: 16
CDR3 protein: CASSQPWGGSYNEQFF

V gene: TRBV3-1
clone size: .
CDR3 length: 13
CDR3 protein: CASSPGHRYEQYF